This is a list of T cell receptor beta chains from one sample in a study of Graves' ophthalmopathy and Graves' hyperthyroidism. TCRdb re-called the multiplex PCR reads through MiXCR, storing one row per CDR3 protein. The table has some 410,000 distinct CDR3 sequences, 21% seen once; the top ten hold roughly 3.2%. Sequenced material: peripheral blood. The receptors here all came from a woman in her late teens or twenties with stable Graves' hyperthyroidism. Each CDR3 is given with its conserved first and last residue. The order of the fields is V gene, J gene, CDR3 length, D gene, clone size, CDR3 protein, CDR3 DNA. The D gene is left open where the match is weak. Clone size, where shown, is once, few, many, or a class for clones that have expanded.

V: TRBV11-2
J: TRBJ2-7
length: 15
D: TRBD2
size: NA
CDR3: CASSLEAGGNYEQYF
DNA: TGTGCCAGCAGCTTAGAGGCGGGAGGGAACTACGAGCAGTACTTC

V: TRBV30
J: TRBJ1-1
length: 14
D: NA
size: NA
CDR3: CAWSVGQGVTEAFF
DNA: TGTGCCTGGAGTGTAGGGCAAGGGGTTACTGAAGCTTTCTTT

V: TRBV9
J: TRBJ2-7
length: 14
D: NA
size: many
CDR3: CASSVERSPYEQYF
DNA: TGTGCCAGCAGCGTAGAGCGGAGCCCCTACGAGCAGTACTTC

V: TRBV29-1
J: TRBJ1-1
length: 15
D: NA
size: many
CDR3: CSVQRRGARDTEAFF
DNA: TGCAGCGTGCAGAGGAGGGGGGCGCGGGACACTGAAGCTTTCTTT

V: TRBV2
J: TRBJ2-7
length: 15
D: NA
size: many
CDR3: CASSDGGPRFYEQYF
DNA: TGTGCCAGCAGTGACGGCGGGCCCAGATTCTACGAGCAGTACTTC

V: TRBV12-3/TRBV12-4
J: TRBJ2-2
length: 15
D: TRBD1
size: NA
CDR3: CASSWDRTLLGELFF
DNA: TGTGCCAGCAGCTGGGACAGGACCCTTTTAGGGGAGCTGTTTTTT

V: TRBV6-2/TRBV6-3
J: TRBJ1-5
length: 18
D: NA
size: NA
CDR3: CASSYSSQGGTSNQPQHF
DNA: TGTGCCAGCAGTTACTCGAGCCAGGGAGGGACGAGCAATCAGCCCCAGCATTTT

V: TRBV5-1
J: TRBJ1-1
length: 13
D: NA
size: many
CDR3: CASSLEGNTEAFF
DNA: TGTGCCAGCAGTTTAGAAGGGAACACTGAAGCTTTCTTT

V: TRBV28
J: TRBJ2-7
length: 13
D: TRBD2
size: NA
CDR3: CASSLRGLAAPYF
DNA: TGTGCCAGCAGTTTGCGTGGACTAGCGGCACCATACTTC

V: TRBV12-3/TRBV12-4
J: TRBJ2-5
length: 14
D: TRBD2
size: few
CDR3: CASSSGTSRGTQYF
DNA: TGTGCCAGCAGTTCCGGGACTAGCCGCGGGACCCAGTACTTC

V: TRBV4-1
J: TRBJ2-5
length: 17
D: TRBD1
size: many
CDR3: CASSQVSGQGRRETQYF
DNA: TGCGCCAGCAGCCAAGTCTCCGGACAGGGGCGAAGAGAGACCCAGTACTTC

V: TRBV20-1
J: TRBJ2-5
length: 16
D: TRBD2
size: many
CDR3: CSAIRLTSGGTETQYF
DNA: TGCAGTGCTATTAGGTTGACTAGCGGAGGGACAGAGACCCAGTACTTC

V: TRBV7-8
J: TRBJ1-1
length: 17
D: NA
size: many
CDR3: CASSPGQPSKRNTEAFF
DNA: TGTGCCAGCAGCCCCGGTCAGCCCTCAAAAAGGAACACTGAAGCTTTCTTT

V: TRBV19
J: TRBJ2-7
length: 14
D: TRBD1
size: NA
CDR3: CASTGSGGSGEQYF
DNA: TGTGCCAGTACGGGATCAGGGGGCTCGGGGGAGCAGTACTTC

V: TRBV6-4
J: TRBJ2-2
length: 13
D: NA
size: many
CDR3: CASTRVGGGELFF
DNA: TGTGCCAGCACCCGAGTGGGAGGCGGGGAGCTGTTTTTT

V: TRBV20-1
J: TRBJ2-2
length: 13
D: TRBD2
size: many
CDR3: CSARSPGGGELFF
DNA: TGCAGTGCTAGATCCCCGGGAGGCGGGGAGCTGTTTTTT

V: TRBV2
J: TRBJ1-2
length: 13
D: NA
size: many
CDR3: CASSESSHYGYTF
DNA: TGTGCCAGCAGTGAATCTTCCCACTATGGCTACACCTTC

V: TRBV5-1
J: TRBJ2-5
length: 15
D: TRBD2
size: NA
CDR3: CASSYTGTSSETQYF
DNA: TGCGCCAGCAGCTACACCGGGACTAGCTCAGAGACCCAGTACTTC

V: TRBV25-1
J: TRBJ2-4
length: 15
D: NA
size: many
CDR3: CASSDPTEAKNIQYF
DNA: TGTGCCAGCAGTGACCCGACAGAAGCCAAAAACATTCAGTACTTC

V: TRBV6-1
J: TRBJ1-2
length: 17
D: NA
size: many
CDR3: CASSEAGRVEPTDGYTF
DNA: TGTGCCAGCAGTGAAGCGGGCAGGGTTGAGCCCACGGATGGCTACACCTTC

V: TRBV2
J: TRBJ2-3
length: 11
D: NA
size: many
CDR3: CASSEVDTQYF
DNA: TGTGCCAGCAGTGAAGTAGATACGCAGTATTTT

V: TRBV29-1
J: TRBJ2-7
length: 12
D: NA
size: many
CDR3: CSVRNPSYEQYF
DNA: TGCAGCGTTCGTAACCCTTCCTACGAGCAGTACTTC

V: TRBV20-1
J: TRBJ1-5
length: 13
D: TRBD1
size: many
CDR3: CSARGGEHQPQHF
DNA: TGCAGTGCCAGGGGGGGGGAACATCAGCCCCAGCATTTT

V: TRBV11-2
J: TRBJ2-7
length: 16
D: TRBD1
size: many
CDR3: CASSLIMGGQAYEQYF
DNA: TGTGCCAGCAGCTTAATTATGGGGGGACAGGCCTACGAGCAGTACTTC

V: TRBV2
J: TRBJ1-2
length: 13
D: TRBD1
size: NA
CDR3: CASSGTGGTGYTF
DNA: TGTGCCAGCAGCGGGACAGGGGGCACTGGCTACACCTTC

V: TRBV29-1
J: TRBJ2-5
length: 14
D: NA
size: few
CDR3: CSAPRGPTRETQYF
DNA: TGCAGCGCCCCCCGGGGACCCACGCGGGAGACCCAGTACTTC

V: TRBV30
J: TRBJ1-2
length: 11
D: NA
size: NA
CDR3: CAWSARGGYTF
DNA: TGTGCCTGGAGTGCCCGGGGTGGCTACACCTTC

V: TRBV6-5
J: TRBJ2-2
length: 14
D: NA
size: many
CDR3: CASSYRRNTGELFF
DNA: TGTGCCAGCAGTTACCGCAGGAACACCGGGGAGCTGTTTTTT

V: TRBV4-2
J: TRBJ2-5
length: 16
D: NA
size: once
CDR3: CASSQSGSAGQETQYF
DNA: TGTGCCAGCAGCCAATCAGGATCAGCCGGTCAAGAGACCCAGTACTTC

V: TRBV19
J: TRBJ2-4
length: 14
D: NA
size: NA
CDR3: CASSFAGPRNIKYF
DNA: TGTGCCAGTAGTTTCGCCGGGCCCCGAAACATTAAGTACTTC

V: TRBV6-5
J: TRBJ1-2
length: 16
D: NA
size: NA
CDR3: CASSYAPRAEPYGYTF
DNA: TGTGCCAGCAGTTACGCCCCCCGCGCAGAGCCCTATGGCTACACCTTC

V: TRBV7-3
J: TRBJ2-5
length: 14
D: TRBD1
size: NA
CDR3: CASSPQTGVWAQYF
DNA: TGTGCCAGCAGCCCACAAACAGGGGTGTGGGCCCAGTACTTC

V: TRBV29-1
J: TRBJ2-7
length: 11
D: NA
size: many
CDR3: CSVGQTYEQYF
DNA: TGCAGCGTTGGGCAGACCTACGAGCAGTACTTC